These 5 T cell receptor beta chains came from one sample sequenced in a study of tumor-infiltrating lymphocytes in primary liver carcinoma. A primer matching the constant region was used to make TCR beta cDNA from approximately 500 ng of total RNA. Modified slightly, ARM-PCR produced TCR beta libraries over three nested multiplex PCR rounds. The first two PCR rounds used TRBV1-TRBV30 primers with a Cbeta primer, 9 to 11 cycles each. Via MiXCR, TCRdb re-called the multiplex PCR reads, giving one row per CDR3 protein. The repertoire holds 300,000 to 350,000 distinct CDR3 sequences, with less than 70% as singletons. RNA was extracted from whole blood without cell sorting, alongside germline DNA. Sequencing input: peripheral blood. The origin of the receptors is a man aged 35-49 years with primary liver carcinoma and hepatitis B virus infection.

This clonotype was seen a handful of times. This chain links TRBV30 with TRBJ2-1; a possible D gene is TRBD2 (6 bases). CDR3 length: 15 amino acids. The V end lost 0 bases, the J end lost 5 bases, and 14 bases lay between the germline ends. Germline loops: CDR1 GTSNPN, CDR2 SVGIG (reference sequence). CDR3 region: CAWSVGLAFHNEQFF. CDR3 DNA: TGTGCCTGGAGTGTAGGGCTAGCGTTCCACAATGAGCAGTTCTTC.

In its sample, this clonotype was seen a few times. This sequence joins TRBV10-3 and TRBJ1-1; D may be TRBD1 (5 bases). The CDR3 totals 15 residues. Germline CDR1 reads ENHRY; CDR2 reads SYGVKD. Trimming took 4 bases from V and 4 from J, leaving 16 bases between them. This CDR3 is CAISGVGGASTEAFF. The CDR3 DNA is TGTGCCATCAGTGGGGTAGGAGGGGCGAGCACTGAAGCTTTCTTT.

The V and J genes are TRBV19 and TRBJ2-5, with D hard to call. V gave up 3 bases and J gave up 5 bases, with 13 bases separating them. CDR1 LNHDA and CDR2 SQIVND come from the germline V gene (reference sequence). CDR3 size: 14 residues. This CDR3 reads CASSIGMLGETQYF. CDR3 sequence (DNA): TGTGCCAGTAGTATCGGAATGCTGGGGGAGACCCAGTACTTC.

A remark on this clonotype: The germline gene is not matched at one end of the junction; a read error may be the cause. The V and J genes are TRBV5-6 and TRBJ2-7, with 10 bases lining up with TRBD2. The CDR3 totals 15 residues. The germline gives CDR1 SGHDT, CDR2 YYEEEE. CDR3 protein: CASNLGASGSTEQYF. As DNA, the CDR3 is TGTGCCAGCAACTTGGGGGCTAGCGGGAGTACCGAGCAGTACTTC.

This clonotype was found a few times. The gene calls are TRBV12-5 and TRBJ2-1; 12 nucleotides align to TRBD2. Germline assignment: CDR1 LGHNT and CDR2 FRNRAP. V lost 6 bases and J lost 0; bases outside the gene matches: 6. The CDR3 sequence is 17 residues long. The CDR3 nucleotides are TGTGCTAGTGGAACTAGCGGGAGGCGGGGCTCCTACAATGAGCAGTTCTTC. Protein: CASGTSGRRGSYNEQFF.